This T cell receptor beta chain was recorded in a study of Ad26.COV2.S vaccination and SARS-CoV-2 variants. Treatment noted: approximately 18 received Ad26.COV2.S at low or high dose, single or two shots; 5 received placebo; per-sample allocation not given. Sample collection was performed on day 63 after the first vaccine or placebo injection. Assay: immunoSEQ multiplex PCR; the TCRdb copy retains only in-frame clones and omits some. The sample includes 440,000 or so clones, 90% seen only once; the top ten take around 4.2%. CDR1 is SGHTA, CDR2 FQGNSA, per germline. The V and J ends lost 6 bases and 0 bases, in that order; junction bases with no gene match: 2. CDR3 size: 15 residues.

The TCR originated in a person between 18 and 65 years old who received the Ad26.COV2.S COVID-19 vaccine or a placebo. The V call is TRBV7-2, the J call TRBJ2-1, with 10 bases lining up with TRBD2. Sequenced here: peripheral blood, sampled in a trial of Ad26.COV2.S vaccine versus placebo. The CDR3 reads CASRLAGRSYNEQFF. CDR3 in DNA: TGTGCCAGCAGACTAGCGGGGCGCTCCTACAATGAGCAGTTCTTC.